These 14 T cell receptor beta chains originate from one sample sequenced in a study of identical twins. From the 5' RACE reads, TCRdb called clonotypes with MiXCR, one entry per CDR3 protein. The sample includes about 520,000 distinct CDR3 sequences, roughly a fifth of them seen just once. These data were also reused for a study on T cells expressing NK-cell markers.

Material: CD4+ T cells sorted from blood. The receptors originated from a young woman in good health.

The rearrangement uses TRBV5-1 and TRBJ2-2; tentative D call: TRBD1 (5 bases). CDR1 SGHRS and CDR2 YFSETQ come from the germline V gene. The CDR3 loop spans 16 amino acids. The V and J ends lost 2 bases and 1 base respectively, with 12 bases between them. CDR3: CASSFSTGKNTGELFF. The CDR3 nucleotides read TGCGCCAGCAGCTTCTCAACAGGAAAGAACACCGGGGAGCTGTTTTTT.

A few counts support this clonotype. V usage is TRBV5-1 and J usage is TRBJ2-7; D remains unclear. V was cut by 1 base and J by 6 bases, with 20 bases left in between. Germline V gene lookup returns CDR1 SGHRS and CDR2 YFSETQ. The CDR3 extends over 16 amino acids. This CDR3 reads CASSLFGLVMASEQYF. In nucleotides, the CDR3 is TGCGCCAGCAGCTTGTTTGGTCTAGTAATGGCGAGCGAGCAGTACTTC.

This rearrangement joins TRBV12-3 or TRBV12-4 to TRBJ2-3, with D perhaps matching TRBD1 or TRBD2 (5 bases each). With 5 bases removed from V and 4 bases from J, the gap between germline ends came to 13 bases. The length of the CDR3 is 14 residues. Here the CDR3 DNA reads TGTGCCAGCAGTCCTCGGGACGGGCCAGATACGCAGTATTTT. It translates to CASSPRDGPDTQYF.

The rearrangement joins TRBV2 to TRBJ1-5, with no clear D. The CDR3 loop spans 13 amino acids. Germline V CDR1 and CDR2: SNHLY, FYNNEI. Trimming stripped 1 base from V and 7 bases from J, with 8 bases between. CDR3 residues: CASSEVREQPQHF. CDR3 nucleotides: TGTGCCAGCAGTGAAGTCCGCGAACAGCCCCAGCATTTT.

The chain recombines TRBV7-2 with TRBJ1-2, with 10 bases identical to TRBD1. After removal of 3 bases from V and 6 bases from J, the junction contained 1 base not matched to a gene. The CDR3 spans 13 residues. Looked up from germline, CDR1 is SGHTA and CDR2 is FQGNSA. CDR3 bases: TGTGCCAGCAGCTTTGACAGGGGGCATGGCTACACCTTC. Protein product: CASSFDRGHGYTF.

This clonotype was counted between two and nine times. The chain joins TRBV20-1 to TRBJ2-3; D may be TRBD1 (6 bases). Germline V gene lookup returns CDR1 DFQATT and CDR2 SNEGSKA (reference sequence). V lost 5 bases and J 1 base, leaving 10 bases between the germline ends. This CDR3 contains 13 residues. CDR3 region: CSAHRDGTDTQYF. CDR3 in DNA: TGCAGTGCTCACAGGGATGGCACAGATACGCAGTATTTT.

The J gene is TRBJ1-5, the V gene TRBV20-1, with D possibly being TRBD1 (6 bases). The CDR3 is 12 residues long. Germline V lookup: CDR1 DFQATT, CDR2 SNEGSKA (reference sequence). V was cut by 6 bases and J by 4 bases, with 10 bases left in between. CDR3 region: CSARQVNQPQHF. CDR3 in DNA: TGCAGTGCGAGACAGGTAAATCAGCCCCAGCATTTT.

This clonotype was recorded a few times. The rearrangement joins TRBV4-3 to TRBJ2-4; D is unresolved. The CDR3 is 16 residues long. Germline V gene lookup returns CDR1 LGHNA and CDR2 YSLEER. Between the trimmed V and J ends, which lost 0 bases and 0 bases, there was a span of 9 bases. CDR3 DNA sequence: TGCGCCAGCAGCCAAGAGATAGGCGTAGCCAAAAACATTCAGTACTTC. Amino acids: CASSQEIGVAKNIQYF.

This rearrangement joins TRBV21-1 to TRBJ1-6. TRBV21-1 is a recognized pseudogene. The length of the CDR3 is 13 residues. CDR3 in amino acids: CASPPRQNSPLHF. The CDR3 region has the DNA TGTGCCAGCCCCCCCCGCCAGAATTCACCCCTCCACTTT.

The rearrangement uses TRBV4-2 and TRBJ2-7, with 13 bases identical to TRBD2. Trimming cost V 4 bases and J 2 bases; bases outside gene matches: 5. There are 16 residues in the CDR3. CDR1 and CDR2 from the germline V gene are LGHNA and YNFKEQ. For the CDR3, the DNA is TGTGCCAGCAGCCCCCTGACTAGCGGGGGGACCTACGAGCAGTACTTC. It yields the protein CASSPLTSGGTYEQYF.

This clonotype was found a few times. The genes are TRBV4-2 and TRBJ1-4; no reliable D call. This CDR3 has 13 residues. Trimming took off 0 bases at V and 8 bases at J, with 7 bases between the two ends. Germline CDR1 is LGHNA and CDR2 is YNFKEQ. The DNA of the CDR3 is TGTGCCAGCAGCCAAGATCGGAGAGAAAAACTGTTTTTT. Residues: CASSQDRREKLFF.

The chain carries TRBV7-8 and TRBJ1-1; D remains ambiguous. This CDR3 spans 15 amino acids. Looked up from germline, CDR1 is SGHVS and CDR2 is FQNEAQ. V dropped 0 bases and J dropped 6 bases, with 14 bases sitting between them. CDR3 nucleotide sequence: TGTGCCAGCAGCTTAGCGCAGTCTCTTGTTGCTGAAGCTTTCTTT. This translates into CASSLAQSLVAEAFF.

The CDR3 here is CASSLTSGIGETQYF. Written as DNA, the CDR3 is TGCGCCAGCAGCTTGACTAGCGGGATTGGAGAGACCCAGTACTTC. The chain uses TRBV5-1 and TRBJ2-5; 10 nucleotides line up with TRBD2. The CDR3 is 15 amino acids. The V gene end was trimmed by 1 base and the J gene end by 4 bases; junction bases not matched to a gene: 4. Per the germline V gene, CDR1 is SGHRS and CDR2 is YFSETQ.

The chain uses TRBV12-3 or TRBV12-4 and TRBJ2-1; D remains ambiguous. V was clipped by 3 bases and J by 10 bases, with 10 bases between them. The CDR3 has 12 residues. CDR3 nucleotide sequence: TGTGCCAGCAGTTTGGAAGGGTTCGAGCAGTTCTTC. It yields the protein CASSLEGFEQFF.